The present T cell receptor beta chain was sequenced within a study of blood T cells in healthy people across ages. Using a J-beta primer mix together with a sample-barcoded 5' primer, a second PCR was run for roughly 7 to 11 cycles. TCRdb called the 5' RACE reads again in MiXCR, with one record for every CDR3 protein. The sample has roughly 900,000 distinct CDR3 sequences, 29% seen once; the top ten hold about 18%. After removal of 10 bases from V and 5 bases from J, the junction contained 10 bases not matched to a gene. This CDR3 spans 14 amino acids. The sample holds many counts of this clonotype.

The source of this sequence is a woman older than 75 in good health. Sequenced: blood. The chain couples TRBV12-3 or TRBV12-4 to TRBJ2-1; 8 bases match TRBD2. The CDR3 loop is CATGPGLVHNEQFF. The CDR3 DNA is TGTGCCACCGGTCCGGGACTAGTCCACAATGAGCAGTTCTTC.